A selection of T cell receptor beta chains follows, all from one sample in a study of T cell responses to AZD1222 COVID-19 vaccine. Clones were read by immunoSEQ multiplex PCR, and TCRdb kept only the in-frame ones, dropping some. The profile shows some 110,000 clones, roughly 93% of them singletons. The sequences come from peripheral blood, collected on day 0 of AZD1222 vaccination. The receptors come from an adult in good health. Both conserved end residues are part of each CDR3. The D gene is left open where the match is weak. Size is stated for part of the rows, as once, few or many counts, or as a class when the clone is expanded.

D: TRBD1
V: TRBV5-6
size: once
J: TRBJ2-3
DNA: TGTGCCAGCAGCCTCGAGCAGGGGGTAGATGCAGATACGCAGTATTTT
CDR3: CASSLEQGVDADTQYF

D: TRBD1
V: TRBV7-9
size: NA
J: TRBJ1-3
DNA: TGTGCCAGCAGCCGAATAAAAACAGGGGCTGGAAACACCATATATTTT
CDR3: CASSRIKTGAGNTIYF

D: NA
V: TRBV6-1
size: NA
J: TRBJ1-4
DNA: TGTGCCAGCAGACTTAGAGGGGGGGAAAAACTGTTTTTT
CDR3: CASRLRGGEKLFF

D: NA
V: TRBV14
size: NA
J: TRBJ2-5
DNA: TGTGCCAGCAGCCCGGTGGGGGGAGAGACCCAGTACTTC
CDR3: CASSPVGGETQYF

D: NA
V: TRBV5-1
size: NA
J: TRBJ1-1
DNA: TGCGCCAGCAGCGGGGTGGGGATTTGGACTGAAGCTTTCTTT
CDR3: CASSGVGIWTEAFF

D: NA
V: TRBV6-5
size: NA
J: TRBJ1-2
DNA: TGTGCCAGCAGCAAAGACAGGAACTATGGCTACACCTTC
CDR3: CASSKDRNYGYTF

D: NA
V: TRBV11-2
size: NA
J: TRBJ2-2
DNA: TGTGCCAGCAGCCCCAGGGATTCCGGGGAGCTGTTTTTT
CDR3: CASSPRDSGELFF

D: NA
V: TRBV7-2
size: NA
J: TRBJ2-7
DNA: TGTGCCAGCAGCTTAAGCCCGGGGCCAGGCTCCTACGAGCAGTACTTC
CDR3: CASSLSPGPGSYEQYF

D: TRBD1
V: TRBV4-1
size: NA
J: TRBJ1-6
DNA: TGCGCCAGCAGCCTTACGACAGGGAACAATTCACCCCTCCACTTT
CDR3: CASSLTTGNNSPLHF

D: TRBD1
V: TRBV11-2
size: NA
J: TRBJ1-4
DNA: TGTGCCAGCAGCCTTACCGGGACAGGGGAGGAAAAACTGTTTTTT
CDR3: CASSLTGTGEEKLFF

D: NA
V: TRBV6-1
size: NA
J: TRBJ1-5
DNA: TGTGCCAGCAGTGAAGGGGGTGCTTACCGCCAGCATTTT
CDR3: CASSEGGAYRQHF

D: NA
V: TRBV6-5
size: NA
J: TRBJ1-1
DNA: TGTGCCAGCAGTTACTCAGGCAGGGTGAACACTGAAGCTTTCTTT
CDR3: CASSYSGRVNTEAFF

D: TRBD2
V: TRBV5-4
size: NA
J: TRBJ2-3
DNA: TGTGCCAGCAGTCTCGACCAGCGGGATGGAACAGATACGCAGTATTTT
CDR3: CASSLDQRDGTDTQYF

D: TRBD1
V: TRBV5-1
size: NA
J: TRBJ2-3
DNA: TGCGCCAGCAGCCAGTCTACAGGGGGAGCAGATACGCAGTATTTT
CDR3: CASSQSTGGADTQYF

D: NA
V: TRBV12-3/TRBV12-4
size: NA
J: TRBJ2-2
DNA: TGTGCCAGCATACCTACGAACACCGGGGAGCTGTTTTTT
CDR3: CASIPTNTGELFF

D: TRBD1
V: TRBV5-6
size: NA
J: TRBJ2-1
DNA: TGTGCCAGCAGTTCCGGGACAGGAGGTTACAATGAGCAGTTCTTC
CDR3: CASSSGTGGYNEQFF

D: NA
V: TRBV2
size: NA
J: TRBJ1-2
DNA: TGTGCCAGCAGTGTTGGGCAGTACTATGGCTACACCTTC
CDR3: CASSVGQYYGYTF

D: TRBD1
V: TRBV7-2
size: NA
J: TRBJ2-2
DNA: TGTGCCAGCAGCAAAGGGGGCAGGGGGGAGCTGTTTTTT
CDR3: CASSKGGRGELFF

D: NA
V: TRBV6-1
size: NA
J: TRBJ1-2
DNA: TGTGCCAGCAGTGAAAGGAGCCAGAACTATGGCTACACCTTC
CDR3: CASSERSQNYGYTF

D: NA
V: TRBV7-9
size: NA
J: TRBJ1-5
DNA: TGTGCCAGCAGCTTACAGGGTCAAAATCAGCCCCAGCATTTT
CDR3: CASSLQGQNQPQHF

D: NA
V: TRBV7-8
size: NA
J: TRBJ1-1
DNA: TGTGCCAGCAGCTTAGGCGGGGGGGATGAAGCTTTCTTT
CDR3: CASSLGGGDEAFF

D: NA
V: TRBV6-2/TRBV6-3
size: NA
J: TRBJ1-2
DNA: TGTGCCAGCAGTTACTCAGGGACACTCTATGGCTACACCTTC
CDR3: CASSYSGTLYGYTF

D: NA
V: TRBV6-5
size: NA
J: TRBJ1-2
DNA: TGTGCCAGCAGACGCAATACAGGTGAAGGGGGCTACACCTTC
CDR3: CASRRNTGEGGYTF

D: NA
V: TRBV3-1/TRBV3-2
size: NA
J: TRBJ1-1
DNA: TGTGCCAGCAGCCAACGGGACACCGGGGGAGCTTTCTTT
CDR3: CASSQRDTGGAFF

D: TRBD2
V: TRBV5-1
size: NA
J: TRBJ2-3
DNA: TGCGCCAGCAGCTCGGGACTAGCGGGAACAGATACGCAGTATTTT
CDR3: CASSSGLAGTDTQYF

D: NA
V: TRBV19
size: NA
J: TRBJ1-4
DNA: TGTGCCAGTAGACAGCAGCATAATGAAAAACTGTTTTTT
CDR3: CASRQQHNEKLFF

D: TRBD1
V: TRBV18
size: once
J: TRBJ2-2
DNA: TGTGCCAGCTCACCCAGACAGGGGGACACCGGGGAGCTGTTTTTT
CDR3: CASSPRQGDTGELFF

D: NA
V: TRBV3-1/TRBV3-2
size: NA
J: TRBJ1-5
DNA: TGTGCCAGCAGCCCCGGAGCCCGGTCGAAGGGATATCAGCCCCAGCATTTT
CDR3: CASSPGARSKGYQPQHF

D: TRBD2
V: TRBV9
size: NA
J: TRBJ2-1
DNA: TGTGCCAGCAGCGCTAGCCGGGGGGCCTACAATGAGCAGTTCTTC
CDR3: CASSASRGAYNEQFF

D: NA
V: TRBV6-5
size: NA
J: TRBJ1-2
DNA: TGTGCCAGCAGCCCCGACAGACTATATGGCTACACCTTC
CDR3: CASSPDRLYGYTF

D: NA
V: TRBV2
size: once
J: TRBJ1-6
DNA: TGTGCCAGCAGTGAGGTTTATTCACCCCTCCACTTT
CDR3: CASSEVYSPLHF

D: TRBD1
V: TRBV28
size: NA
J: TRBJ1-2
DNA: TGTGCCAGCATACCGGGACAGAAAGACTATGGCTACACCTTC
CDR3: CASIPGQKDYGYTF

D: NA
V: TRBV11-3
size: NA
J: TRBJ1-1
DNA: TGTGCCAGCATCGACCGGACAGATATGAACACTGAAGCTTTCTTT
CDR3: CASIDRTDMNTEAFF

D: NA
V: TRBV30
size: NA
J: TRBJ1-6
DNA: TGTGCCTGCCCCCAACCCGGGACTTCCGATTCACCCCTCCACTTT
CDR3: CACPQPGTSDSPLHF

D: TRBD1
V: TRBV6-2/TRBV6-3
size: NA
J: TRBJ1-6
DNA: TGTGCCAGCAGTTACTCGATGGGACAGGGGACCTCATATTCACCCCTCCACTTT
CDR3: CASSYSMGQGTSYSPLHF

D: NA
V: TRBV6-5
size: once
J: TRBJ1-6
DNA: TGTGCCAGCAGTTACTCGTACAACCCTTCACCCCTCCACTTT
CDR3: CASSYSYNPSPLHF

D: NA
V: TRBV27
size: NA
J: TRBJ1-1
DNA: TGTGCCAGCAGGATGGCACAGCAGAACACTGAAGCTTTCTTT
CDR3: CASRMAQQNTEAFF

D: NA
V: TRBV7-8
size: once
J: TRBJ1-5
DNA: TGTGCCAGCAGCTTCTTGCGCCTCCGGCCTCAGCCCCAGCATTTT
CDR3: CASSFLRLRPQPQHF

D: TRBD2
V: TRBV24-1
size: NA
J: TRBJ2-5
DNA: TGTGCCACCAGTGGGGCGGGAGGATCCCAAGAGACCCAGTACTTC
CDR3: CATSGAGGSQETQYF

D: TRBD1
V: TRBV4-3
size: NA
J: TRBJ1-6
DNA: TGCGCCAGCAGCCAAGATTTTAGGGGGCGAGGTGGTAATTCACCCCTCCACTTT
CDR3: CASSQDFRGRGGNSPLHF

D: NA
V: TRBV6-1
size: NA
J: TRBJ1-6
DNA: TGTGCCAGCAGTGATTATGGGGGGCGTGATTCACCCCTCCACTTT
CDR3: CASSDYGGRDSPLHF

D: NA
V: TRBV7-2
size: once
J: TRBJ2-2
DNA: TGTGCCAGCAGCTTAACCAGGTCAAACACCGGGGAGCTGTTTTTT
CDR3: CASSLTRSNTGELFF

D: NA
V: TRBV19
size: NA
J: TRBJ1-2
DNA: TGTGCCAGTAGTATCCCGGGCCACTATGGCTACACCTTC
CDR3: CASSIPGHYGYTF

D: NA
V: TRBV6-5
size: NA
J: TRBJ1-2
DNA: TGTGCCAGCAGTTACTCCTATGAGGGGGAGTTTGGCTACACCTTC
CDR3: CASSYSYEGEFGYTF

D: NA
V: TRBV29-1
size: NA
J: TRBJ2-1
DNA: TGCAGCGCCACGGGAGACTCCTACAATGAGCAGTTCTTC
CDR3: CSATGDSYNEQFF

D: TRBD1
V: TRBV3-1/TRBV3-2
size: NA
J: TRBJ1-1
DNA: TGTGCCAGCAGCCCGGACAGGGACACTGAAGCTTTCTTT
CDR3: CASSPDRDTEAFF

D: TRBD1
V: TRBV5-1
size: few
J: TRBJ2-7
DNA: TGCGCCAGCAGCAGTCGACAGGGGGTAATGAGCGAGCAGTACTTC
CDR3: CASSSRQGVMSEQYF

D: NA
V: TRBV27
size: NA
J: TRBJ1-5
DNA: TGTGCCAGCAGTTGGGGAATCGGCGATCAGCCCCAGCATTTT
CDR3: CASSWGIGDQPQHF

D: TRBD1
V: TRBV7-3
size: NA
J: TRBJ2-2
DNA: TGTGCCAGCAGCTTAAGTATCACGGGCGACAGGGCGAACACCGGGGAGCTGTTTTTT
CDR3: CASSLSITGDRANTGELFF

D: TRBD1
V: TRBV10-3
size: NA
J: TRBJ1-2
DNA: TGTGCCATCAGTCTAAGAACCGGCGGGACAGGGGAATATGGCTACACCTTC
CDR3: CAISLRTGGTGEYGYTF